One T cell receptor (beta chain) is described in this entry. The sample originates from a study of control samples from healthy donors and cancer patients. There are 17 residues in the CDR3. Trimming took off 0 bases at V and 4 bases at J, with 17 bases between the two ends. Germline V gene sequence: CDR1 KGHDR, CDR2 SFDVKD. Generated by immunoSEQ multiplex PCR, the TCRdb table keeps only in-frame clones and is missing some. The sample has fewer than 200,000 clones, 85% to 95% seen once. The V and J genes are TRBV24-1 and TRBJ1-2; D gene ambiguous. The clonotype originates from an older woman in good health. The sample was blood. The CDR3 nucleotides read TGTGCCACCAGTGATTTGAGGTTGGGCCCAGCCATCTATGGCTACACCTTC. It specifies CATSDLRLGPAIYGYTF.